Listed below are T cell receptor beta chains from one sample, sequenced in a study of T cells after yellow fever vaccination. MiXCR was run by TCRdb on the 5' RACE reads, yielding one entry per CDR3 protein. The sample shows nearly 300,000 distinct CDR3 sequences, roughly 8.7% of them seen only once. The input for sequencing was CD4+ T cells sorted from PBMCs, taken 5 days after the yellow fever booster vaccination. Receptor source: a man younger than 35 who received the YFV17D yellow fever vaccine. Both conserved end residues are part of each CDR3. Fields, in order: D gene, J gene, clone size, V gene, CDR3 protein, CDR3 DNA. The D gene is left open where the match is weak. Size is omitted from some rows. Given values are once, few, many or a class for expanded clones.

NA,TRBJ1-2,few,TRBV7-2,CASSLVLSGTKARANYGYTF,TGTGCCAGCAGCTTAGTTCTCTCCGGGACAAAGGCCCGAGCTAACTATGGCTACACCTTC
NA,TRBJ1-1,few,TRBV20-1,CSVAPFAPGTEAFF,TGCAGTGTCGCACCTTTCGCCCCGGGAACTGAAGCTTTCTTT
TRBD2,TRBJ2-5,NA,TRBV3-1,CASSQAFLAGMETQYF,TGTGCCAGCAGCCAAGCTTTCCTAGCGGGGATGGAGACCCAGTACTTC
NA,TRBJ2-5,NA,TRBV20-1,CSARRIAEGQETQYF,TGCAGTGCTAGAAGAATAGCGGAGGGGCAAGAGACCCAGTACTTC
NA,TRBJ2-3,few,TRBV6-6,CASSYSTQATSTDTQYF,TGTGCCAGCAGTTACTCGACGCAAGCAACTAGCACAGATACGCAGTATTTT
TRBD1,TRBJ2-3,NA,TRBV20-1,CSARVGGQGLSDTQYF,TGCAGTGCTAGAGTTGGGGGACAGGGGCTTTCAGATACGCAGTATTTT
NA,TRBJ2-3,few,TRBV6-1,CASESQVIDTQYF,TGTGCCAGCGAATCGCAGGTCATAGATACGCAGTATTTT
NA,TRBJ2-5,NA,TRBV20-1,CSARPQGETQYF,TGCAGTGCTAGGCCCCAGGGGGAGACCCAGTACTTC
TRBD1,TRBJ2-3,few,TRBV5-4,CASSFNQGADTDTQYF,TGTGCCAGCAGCTTTAACCAGGGGGCTGACACAGATACGCAGTATTTT
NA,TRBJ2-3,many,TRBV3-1,CASSQGWGADTQYF,TGTGCCAGCAGCCAAGGCTGGGGGGCAGATACGCAGTATTTT
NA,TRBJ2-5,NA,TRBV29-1,CSVGALWETQYF,TGCAGCGTTGGGGCTCTTTGGGAGACCCAGTACTTC
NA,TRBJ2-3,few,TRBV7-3,CASSLSMRDTQYF,TGTGCCAGCAGCCTAAGTATGCGGGATACGCAGTATTTT
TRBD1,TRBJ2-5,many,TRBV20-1,CSASTAGGRETQYF,TGCAGTGCTAGCACGGCAGGGGGACGGGAGACCCAGTACTTC
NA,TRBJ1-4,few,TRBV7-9,CASSLPGISEKLFF,TGTGCCAGCAGCTTACCAGGGATCTCTGAAAAACTGTTTTTT